Described below is a single T cell receptor beta chain sequence and its context. Produced via immunoSEQ multiplex PCR; TCRdb's table is partial and in-frame only. The sample lists tens of thousands of clones, more than 75% occurring once. The V end lost 6 bases, the J end lost 6 bases, and 15 bases lay between the germline ends. This CDR3 has 14 residues. Thawed, overnight-rested PBMC were stained with GMM-loaded CD1B tetramer, viability dye and anti-CD3, then sorted. The CD1B tetramers carried C32 glucose monomycolate purified from Rhodococcus equi. The sample is drawn from a study of T cells in tuberculosis. About the study: The T cells targeted glucose monomycolate, a mycobacterial lipid, via CD1B. Findings and caveats of the study: Low-affinity CD1B-GMM tetramer-binding T cells may have been missed.

This TCR came from an adult woman with latent tuberculosis. The chain has TRBV23-1 and TRBJ1-5; D gene ambiguous. TRBV23-1 belongs to the ORF category, with a function that is uncertain. The sample comprised CD1b-GMM tetramer-negative cells sorted from PBMCs. CDR3 sequence reads: CASRDRQELQPQHF. CDR3 coding DNA: TGCGCCAGCAGGGATAGACAAGAACTTCAGCCCCAGCATTTT.